The 29 T cell receptor beta chains reported below all come from one sample, sequenced in a study of T cell responses to AZD1222 COVID-19 vaccine listed by TCRdb under 2021. Libraries were built with the immunoSEQ multiplex PCR assay. TCRdb holds this immuneACCESS table with in-frame rearrangements only. Some clones are missing; in checked studies, unresolved V genes explain under half, and the rest has no known cause. This sample lists over 55,000 clones; 60% to 85% were detected once. The top ten constitute about 3.5% of the sample. The sample's time point label is to be understood as: about 28 days (+/-7) after the second vaccine dose. Sequencing was performed on peripheral blood, taken 28 days after the second AZD1222 dose. The receptors come from an adult who received the AZD1222 COVID-19 vaccine.

The genes are TRBV5-4 and TRBJ1-2; 8 bases map to TRBD1. After removal of 6 bases from V and 8 bases from J, the junction contained 6 bases not matched to a gene. This CDR3 has 12 amino acids. Germline CDR1 and CDR2: SGHNT and YYREEE (reference sequence). The CDR3 DNA reads TGTGCCAGCACCGGGACAGGTCTGGGCTACACCTTC. It translates to CASTGTGLGYTF.

The rearrangement uses TRBV9 and TRBJ1-2; D remains ambiguous. Germline CDR1 and CDR2: SGDLS and YYNGEE. The CDR3 contains 14 residues. V was cut by 0 bases and J by 4 bases, with 10 bases left in between. The CDR3 nucleotides are TGTGCCAGCAGCGTAGCCGGGGATGGCTATGGCTACACCTTC. Translation gives CASSVAGDGYGYTF.

This clone was seen more than once but under ten times. The V and J genes are TRBV7-8 and TRBJ1-2, with TRBD1 identical over 8 bases. V dropped 5 bases and J dropped 1; count of bases not matched to a gene: 18. The CDR3 length is 19 residues. CDR1 is SGHVS and CDR2 is FQNEAQ in the germline V gene. CDR3 bases: TGTGCCAGCAGCCGTTCCGCGTACAGGGGGAGGGATCATAACTATGGCTACACCTTC. The encoded protein is CASSRSAYRGRDHNYGYTF.

This chain connects TRBV2 to TRBJ1-3, with D unclear. The CDR3 totals 12 residues. Germline CDR1 reads SNHLY; CDR2 reads FYNNEI. The V gene lost 6 bases and the J gene lost 12 bases, with 15 bases spanning the gap. This chain's CDR3 is CASSPLIGSIYF. CDR3 DNA sequence: TGTGCCAGCAGCCCCCTTATTGGAAGCATATATTTT.

This chain connects TRBV30 to TRBJ1-4; D not certain. CDR1 and CDR2 from the germline V gene are GTSNPN and SVGIG (reference sequence). The CDR3 contains 13 residues. V lost 5 bases and J 0 bases, leaving 7 bases between the germline ends. The CDR3 sequence: CAWGGTTNEKLFF. Here the CDR3 DNA reads TGTGCCTGGGGTGGAACAACTAATGAAAAACTGTTTTTT.

This sequence joins TRBV9 and TRBJ1-2; tentatively, D is TRBD1 (5 bases). V lost 3 bases and J 2 bases, leaving 8 bases between the germline ends. Germline CDR1 is SGDLS and CDR2 is YYNGEE. The CDR3 runs to 13 residues. The CDR3 sequence: CASSAGPNYGYTF. In DNA, the CDR3 is TGTGCCAGCAGCGCGGGGCCGAACTATGGCTACACCTTC.

This chain links TRBV6-5 with TRBJ2-7; 9 positions match TRBD2. This CDR3 has 14 amino acids. The V segment lost 0 bases and the J segment 6 bases; nucleotides outside the gene matches: 3. Per the germline V gene, CDR1 is MNHEY and CDR2 is SVGAGI. CDR3 in amino acids: CASSYSGLAREQYF. The CDR3 DNA is TGTGCCAGCAGTTACTCGGGACTAGCCCGCGAGCAGTACTTC.

The sample holds one count of this clone. This chain joins TRBV28 and TRBJ1-4, with 7 bases fitting TRBD1. Per germline, CDR1 MDHEN and CDR2 SYDVKM. The CDR3 spans 15 residues. V dropped 5 bases and J dropped 8; count of bases not matched to a gene: 11. In nucleotides, the CDR3 is TGTGCCAGCAGTGGCCGGGACAGCTTCACCGAAAAACTGTTTTTT. Translation: CASSGRDSFTEKLFF.

The chain employs TRBV5-1 and TRBJ1-1; D remains ambiguous. Trimming removed 4 bases from V and 1 base from J, with 14 bases in between. The CDR3 consists of 15 residues. Germline CDR1 SGHRS, CDR2 YFSETQ. The CDR3 sequence: CASSIQAGGNTEAFF. Written as DNA, the CDR3 is TGCGCCAGCAGCATCCAGGCAGGTGGGAACACTGAAGCTTTCTTT.

The chain has TRBV7-3 and TRBJ2-7, with D perhaps given as TRBD1 or TRBD2 (5 bases each). V was cut by 6 bases and J by 3 bases, with 12 bases left in between. This CDR3 is built from 13 residues. Germline V CDR1 and CDR2: SGHTA, FQGTGA. As DNA, the CDR3 is TGTGCCAGCAGTCCGGGACCTAACTACGAGCAGTACTTC. As protein: CASSPGPNYEQYF.

The CDR3 region has the DNA TGTGCCAGCAGTGAAGGACTAGCCCTAGGGGAGACCCAGTACTTC. This codes for CASSEGLALGETQYF. The chain has TRBV25-1 and TRBJ2-5; 8 bases map to TRBD2. Germline lookup yields CDR1 MGHDK and CDR2 SYGVNS. The CDR3 spans 15 residues. V shed 2 bases and J 5 bases; nucleotides not matched to a gene: 7.

This chain joins TRBV11-2 and TRBJ2-3, with a weak D call TRBD1 (6 bases). This CDR3 has 14 amino acids. Trimming cost V 4 bases and J 4 bases, with 12 bases left between them. CDR1 and CDR2 (germline): SGHAT, FQNNGV. The CDR3 nucleotides are TGTGCCAGCAGCTCCCATGGGACATCAGATACGCAGTATTTT. This translates into CASSSHGTSDTQYF. The variable domain in full, completed from reference TRBV11-2 and TRBJ2-3, reads EAGVAQSPRYKIIEKRQSVAFWCNPISGHATLYWYQQILGQGPKLLIQFQNNGVVDDSQLPKDRFSAERLKGVDSTLKIQPAKLEDSAVYLCASSSHGTSDTQYFGPGTRLTVL.

This chain connects TRBV5-1 to TRBJ1-6; D may be TRBD1 (6 bases). Trimming took off 4 bases at V and 16 bases at J, with 18 bases between the two ends. Per germline, CDR1 SGHRS and CDR2 YFSETQ. The CDR3 has 13 residues. In DNA form, the CDR3 reads TGCGCCAGCAGCACCCAGGGACACACAACGCTCCACTTT. It translates to CASSTQGHTTLHF. Full variable domain (missing parts from reference TRBV5-1 and TRBJ1-6): KAGVTQTPRYLIKTRGQQVTLSCSPISGHRSVSWYQQTPGQGLQFLFEYFSETQRNKGNFPGRFSGRQFSNSRSEMNVSTLELGDSALYLCASSTQGHTTLHFGNGTRLTVT.

The chain combines TRBV5-1 with TRBJ1-2, with D maybe TRBD1 (5 bases). Between the trimmed V and J ends, which lost 4 bases and 6 bases, there was a span of 19 bases. The CDR3 sequence is 15 residues long. The germline CDR1 and CDR2 sequences are SGHRS and YFSETQ. The DNA of the CDR3 is TGCGCCAGCAGCCAGCTCCCAGGGTACAGCAATGGCTACACCTTC. This translates into CASSQLPGYSNGYTF.

This clone was picked up one time. This sequence joins TRBV6-2 or TRBV6-3 and TRBJ1-2; D is possibly TRBD1 (5 bases). V was shortened by 6 bases and J by 1 base, with 15 bases between the two germline ends. This CDR3 spans 15 amino acids. Germline V gene data show CDR1 as MNHEY and CDR2 as SVGEGT. The CDR3 bases are TGTGCCAGCAGCGAGGCCGGGGGTGGTAACTATGGCTACACCTTC. This codes for CASSEAGGGNYGYTF.

The chain recombines TRBV28 with TRBJ2-1, with TRBD1 matching 12 bases. From germline, CDR1 is MDHEN and CDR2 SYDVKM. The CDR3 is 19 residues long. With 2 bases clipped from V and 0 bases from J, the junction kept 8 bases outside the gene matches. This CDR3 is CASSLRVRDRGLSYNEQFF. The CDR3 bases are TGTGCCAGCAGTTTAAGGGTCCGGGACAGGGGGCTCTCCTACAATGAGCAGTTCTTC.

The chain uses TRBV6-5 and TRBJ1-1; tentative D call: TRBD1 (6 bases). Germline CDR1 MNHEY, CDR2 SVGAGI. Trimming took 7 bases from V and 4 from J, leaving 19 bases between them. This CDR3 is 15 amino acids long. The CDR3 loop is CASTDHLRGATEAFF. The CDR3 bases are TGTGCCAGCACGGACCATTTGAGGGGGGCCACTGAAGCTTTCTTT.

CDR3 in amino acids: CASSSFPGGDTEAFF. CDR3 bases: TGTGCCAGCAGTTCCTTTCCCGGGGGGGACACTGAAGCTTTCTTT. The rearrangement joins TRBV28 to TRBJ1-1, with D possibly being TRBD1 (5 bases). This CDR3 comprises 15 residues. Trimming left V 4 bases short and J 3 bases short, with 15 bases between. The germline gives CDR1 MDHEN, CDR2 SYDVKM.

In its sample, this clone was seen a few times. V gene TRBV19 combines with J gene TRBJ1-2; D gene unclear. Trimming stripped 3 bases from V and 2 bases from J, with 7 bases between. Germline assignment: CDR1 LNHDA and CDR2 SQIVND (reference sequence). This CDR3 contains 13 residues. CDR3 DNA sequence: TGTGCCAGTAGTATGCACGGGAACTATGGCTACACCTTC. Protein sequence: CASSMHGNYGYTF.

The chain is built from TRBV19 and TRBJ2-3; possibly TRBD1 or TRBD2 for D (5 bases each). Germline assignment: CDR1 LNHDA and CDR2 SQIVND (reference sequence). The CDR3 runs 16 residues. Trimming pared 5 bases from V and 4 bases from J, leaving 19 bases between. CDR3 protein: CASSSQSGPRPDTQYF. Here the CDR3 DNA reads TGTGCCAGTAGTTCCCAGTCGGGGCCGCGGCCAGATACGCAGTATTTT.

The gene calls are TRBV3-1 (or the pseudogene TRBV3-2) and TRBJ2-7; D call uncertain. The ends were cut back, 1 base at V and 5 bases at J, with 9 bases in the middle. The length of the CDR3 is 13 residues. The germline CDR1 and CDR2 sequences are LGHDT and YNNKEL (reference sequence). CDR3 coding DNA: TGTGCCAGCAGCCAAGGGGCGGTCCACGAGCAGTACTTC. Its translation is CASSQGAVHEQYF.

The chain couples TRBV19 to TRBJ1-4; D perhaps matches TRBD1 (6 bases). The V end lost 5 bases, the J end lost 3 bases, and 13 bases lay between the germline ends. The V gene's germline CDR1 is LNHDA and CDR2 SQIVND (reference sequence). This CDR3 is 15 amino acids long. CDR3 in DNA: TGTGCCAGTAGTGCTCGACAGGCATCTAATGAAAAACTGTTTTTT. The encoded protein is CASSARQASNEKLFF.

The rearrangement joins TRBV19 to TRBJ2-7; D not certain. Germline lookup yields CDR1 LNHDA and CDR2 SQIVND (reference sequence). The germline V and J ends were trimmed by 2 bases and 2 bases, with 7 bases remaining between them. The CDR3 contains 13 residues. The CDR3 coding sequence is TGTGCCAGTAGTATATCGGCTACCTACGAGCAGTACTTC. The encoded protein is CASSISATYEQYF.

The chain joins TRBV6-2 or TRBV6-3 to TRBJ2-7; 9 bases fit TRBD1. The CDR3 spans 20 residues. CDR1 and CDR2 from the germline V gene are MNHEY and SVGEGT. V trimming: 0 bases; J trimming: 1 base; junction bases outside the gene matches: 16. In nucleotides, the CDR3 is TGTGCCAGCAGTTACTCCCCCTTTCGAACAGGGACAGGGCTATCCTACGAGCAGTACTTC. It encodes CASSYSPFRTGTGLSYEQYF.

This chain connects TRBV5-1 to TRBJ2-3; D possibly corresponds to TRBD1 (5 bases). Trimming removed 1 base at V and 3 bases at J, with 9 bases between. Germline assignment: CDR1 SGHRS and CDR2 YFSETQ. The CDR3 contains 14 residues. CDR3 residues: CASSLNAGTDTQYF. For the CDR3, the DNA is TGCGCCAGCAGCTTGAACGCAGGGACAGATACGCAGTATTTT.

This rearrangement joins TRBV3-1 (or the pseudogene TRBV3-2) to TRBJ1-1; TRBD1 aligns across 9 bases. The trim removed 0 bases at V and 10 bases at J, leaving 27 bases unmatched. The CDR3 consists of 21 residues. The germline gives CDR1 LGHDT, CDR2 YNNKEL (reference sequence). DNA for the CDR3: TGTGCCAGCAGCCAAGATTGTAGGGACAGGGTAGCCCTCGGGGCTGGAACAGGAGCTTTCTTT. It specifies CASSQDCRDRVALGAGTGAFF.

On this clone: Other nucleotide sequences from this sample produce the same CDR3. The V and J genes are TRBV24-1 and TRBJ1-1; 8 bases align to TRBD1. From germline, CDR1 is KGHDR and CDR2 SFDVKD. Unmatched junction bases numbered 1, after V lost 7 bases and J lost 1 base. The CDR3 runs to 13 residues. CDR3 nucleotide sequence: TGTGCCACCAGAGGGACAGGGAACACTGAAGCTTTCTTT. Translation: CATRGTGNTEAFF.

The DNA of the CDR3 is TGTGCCAGCAGCTTACAACGGTCGAACACTGAAGCTTTCTTT. Translated: CASSLQRSNTEAFF. The chain is built from TRBV11-3 and TRBJ1-1; the D is unclear. Looked up from germline, CDR1 is SGHNT and CDR2 is YENEEA. This CDR3 has 14 amino acids. V was shortened by 2 bases and J by 1 base, with 8 bases between the two germline ends. The variable domain in full, completed from reference TRBV11-3 and TRBJ1-1, reads EAGVVQSPRYKIIEKKQPVAFWCNPISGHNTLYWYLQNLGQGPELLIRYENEEAVDDSQLPKDRFSAERLKGVDSTLKIQPAELGDSAVYLCASSLQRSNTEAFFGQGTRLTVV.

The CDR3 region is CSVEQIEAFF. The CDR3 nucleotides are TGCAGCGTTGAACAGATTGAAGCTTTCTTT. V is TRBV29-1 and J is TRBJ1-1; D unresolved. The CDR3 spans 10 residues. Germline CDR1 and CDR2: SQVTM and ANQGSEA. V was cut by 2 bases and J by 7 bases, with 5 bases left in between.